Given below is one TCR beta chain in context. No antigen is known for it. This entry belongs to a study of shared clonotypes between healthy human individuals. Study-wide results and limits: It was the few donors that limited the genetic and exposure-history diversity represented.

The CDR3 spans 13 residues. The germline V gene encodes CDR1 SNHLY and CDR2 FYNNEI. The germline V and J ends were trimmed by 7 bases and 5 bases, with 14 bases remaining between them. Once extracted for a subset, genomic DNA was divided evenly among several immunoSEQ plates. Sequencing used immunoSEQ multiplex PCR; TCRdb keeps in-frame clones, though not all of them. The sample comprises over 700,000 clones, approximately 72% of which are singletons, and over 1.5% rests with the top ten. The material sequenced was memory CD4+ T cells sorted from blood. Noted subset: CD45RA-negative fraction. This clonotype was obtained from a woman in her twenties or thirties in good health. V usage is TRBV2 and J usage is TRBJ2-5; a possible D gene is TRBD2 (5 bases). The CDR3 sequence is CASTREMGETQYF. The CDR3 DNA reads as TGTGCCAGCACCCGGGAAATGGGGGAGACCCAGTACTTC.